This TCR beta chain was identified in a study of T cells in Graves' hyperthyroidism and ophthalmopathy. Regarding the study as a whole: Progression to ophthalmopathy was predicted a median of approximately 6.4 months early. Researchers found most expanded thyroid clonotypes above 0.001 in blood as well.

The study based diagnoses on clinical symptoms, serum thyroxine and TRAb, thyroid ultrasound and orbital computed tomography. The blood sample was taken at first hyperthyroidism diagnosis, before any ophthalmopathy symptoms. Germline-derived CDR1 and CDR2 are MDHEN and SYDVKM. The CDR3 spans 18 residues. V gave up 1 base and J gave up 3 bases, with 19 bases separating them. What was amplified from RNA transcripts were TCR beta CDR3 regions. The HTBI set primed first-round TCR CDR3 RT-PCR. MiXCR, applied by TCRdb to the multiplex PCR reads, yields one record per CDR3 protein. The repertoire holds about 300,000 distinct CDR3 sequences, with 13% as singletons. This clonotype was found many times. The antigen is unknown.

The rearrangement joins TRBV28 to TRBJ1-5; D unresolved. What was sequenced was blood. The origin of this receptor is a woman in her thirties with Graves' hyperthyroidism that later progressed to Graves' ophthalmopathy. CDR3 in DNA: TGTGCCAGCAGTTTATCCACCGGTCTGGCAAGATTCAATCAGCCCCAGCATTTT. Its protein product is CASSLSTGLARFNQPQHF. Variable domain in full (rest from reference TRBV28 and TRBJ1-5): DVKVTQSSRYLVKRTGEKVFLECVQDMDHENMFWYRQDPGLGLRLIYFSYDVKMKEKGDIPEGYSVSREKKERFSLILESASTNQTSMYLCASSLSTGLARFNQPQHFGDGTRLSIL.